This T cell receptor (beta chain) was profiled in a study of OX40 agonist ivuxolimab in advanced cancers. The wider study: Dose-escalation patients' cancers were hepatocellular carcinoma, melanoma, renal cell or head and neck cancer. Study results and caveats: CD8+ T cells showed, on average, more clonal expansion than CD4+ cells.

The protocol was immunoSEQ multiplex PCR, while the TCRdb copy is restricted to in-frame clones and leaves out a portion. The data show roughly 93,000 clones, with about 90% seen just once and around 0.51% held by the top ten. Trimming shortened V by 0 bases and J by 3 bases, and 9 bases separated the two germline ends. Germline V gene data show CDR1 as SGHRS and CDR2 as YFSETQ. The CDR3 runs 14 residues. As to this clone: The target antigen is unknown.

The chain has TRBV5-1 and TRBJ1-1, with D unclear. The TCR originated in an adult with an advanced solid tumor such as melanoma, head and neck, liver or kidney cancer. The starting material was CD4+ or CD8+ T cells sorted from blood, obtained in a trial of the OX40 agonist ivuxolimab. The CDR3 DNA reads TGCGCCAGCAGCTTGGGTCCACCCGACACTGAAGCTTTCTTT. This translates into CASSLGPPDTEAFF.